This T cell receptor (beta chain) comes out of a study of blood T cell repertoires in COVID-19. In the study overall: COVID-19 samples, acute and convalescent, were from the United States, Italy and Spain. Sample material is recorded as cDNA or gDNA derived from T cells, B-cell-depleted T cells, or PBMCs.

Method: immunoSEQ multiplex PCR; TCRdb's copy keeps in-frame clones and lacks some. Of about 69,000 clones in the sample, around three quarters were seen once. A single count supports this clone. This CDR3 has 13 amino acids. V lost 5 bases and J 11 bases, leaving 16 bases between the germline ends. Source material: peripheral blood. This clonotype was sampled from a man aged 55-75 years with acute or convalescent COVID-19. The chain links TRBV12-3 or TRBV12-4 to TRBJ2-1, with D hard to call. The CDR3 here is CASSLDRHSQQFF. The CDR3 bases are TGTGCCAGCAGTCTCGACCGACACTCTCAGCAGTTCTTC.